This T cell receptor (beta chain) was observed in a study of T-cell memory formation after mild COVID-19. J gave up 5 bases and V 0 bases, and 6 bases lay outside the gene matches. Per the germline V gene, CDR1 is LGHNA and CDR2 is YSLEER. This CDR3 contains 16 residues. This clonotype appeared a single time. Via MiXCR, TCRdb re-called the 5' RACE reads, giving one row per CDR3 protein. The table lists about 390,000 distinct CDR3 sequences, about 16% of them singletons, with roughly a fifth in the top ten. Material: PBMCs or a T cell subset sorted from them (not recorded which). The sequence was collected from a man between 18 and 29 years old who had mild COVID-19 (a few samples of this study predate the infection). Cell type and time point are not known. The rearrangement links TRBV4-3 to TRBJ2-1; 8 bases agree with TRBD1. CDR3 sequence reads: CASSQDADRDHNEQFF. In DNA form, the CDR3 reads TGCGCCAGCAGCCAAGATGCGGACAGGGACCACAATGAGCAGTTCTTC.